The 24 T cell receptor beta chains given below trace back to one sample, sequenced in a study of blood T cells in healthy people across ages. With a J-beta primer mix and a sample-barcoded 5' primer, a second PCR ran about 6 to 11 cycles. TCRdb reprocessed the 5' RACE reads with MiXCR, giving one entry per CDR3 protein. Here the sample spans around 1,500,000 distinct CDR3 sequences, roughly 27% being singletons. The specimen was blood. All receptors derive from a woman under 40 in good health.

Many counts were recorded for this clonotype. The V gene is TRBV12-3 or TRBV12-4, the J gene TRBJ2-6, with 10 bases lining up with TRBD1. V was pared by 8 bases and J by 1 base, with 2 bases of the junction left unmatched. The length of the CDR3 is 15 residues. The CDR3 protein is CASRDRGSGANVLTF. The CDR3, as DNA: TGTGCCAGCCGGGACAGGGGTTCTGGGGCCAACGTCCTGACTTTC.

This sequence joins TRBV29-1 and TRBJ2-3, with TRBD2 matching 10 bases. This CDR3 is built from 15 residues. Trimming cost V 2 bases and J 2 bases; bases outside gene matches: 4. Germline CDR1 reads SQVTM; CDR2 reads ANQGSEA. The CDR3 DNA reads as TGCAGCGTTGAACCCAGCGGGGGGGCCACAGATACGCAGTATTTT. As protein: CSVEPSGGATDTQYF.

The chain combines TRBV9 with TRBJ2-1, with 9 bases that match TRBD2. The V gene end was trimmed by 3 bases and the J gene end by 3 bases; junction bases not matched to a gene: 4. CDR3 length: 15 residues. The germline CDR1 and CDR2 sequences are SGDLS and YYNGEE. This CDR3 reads CASSASGALYNEQFF. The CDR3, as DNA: TGTGCCAGCAGCGCTAGCGGGGCCCTCTACAATGAGCAGTTCTTC.

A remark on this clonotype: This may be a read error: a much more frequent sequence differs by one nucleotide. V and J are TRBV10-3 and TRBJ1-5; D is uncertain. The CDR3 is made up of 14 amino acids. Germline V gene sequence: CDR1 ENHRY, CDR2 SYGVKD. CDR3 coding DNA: TGTGCCATCGGTGAGGCACATAGCAATCAGCCCCAGCATTTT. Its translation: CAIGEAHSNQPQHF.

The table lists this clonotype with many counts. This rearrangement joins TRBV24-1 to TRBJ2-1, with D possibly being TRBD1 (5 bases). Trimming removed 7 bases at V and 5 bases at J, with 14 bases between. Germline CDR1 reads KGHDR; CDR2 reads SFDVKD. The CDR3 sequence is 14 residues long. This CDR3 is CATSDPTGNNEQFF. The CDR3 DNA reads TGTGCCACCAGCGATCCTACAGGTAACAATGAGCAGTTCTTC.

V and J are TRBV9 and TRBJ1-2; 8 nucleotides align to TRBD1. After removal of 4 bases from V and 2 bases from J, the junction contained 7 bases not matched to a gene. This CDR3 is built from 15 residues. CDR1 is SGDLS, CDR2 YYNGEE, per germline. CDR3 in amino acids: CASSPRGQENYGYTF. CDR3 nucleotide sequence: TGTGCCAGCAGCCCCAGGGGACAGGAAAACTATGGCTACACCTTC.

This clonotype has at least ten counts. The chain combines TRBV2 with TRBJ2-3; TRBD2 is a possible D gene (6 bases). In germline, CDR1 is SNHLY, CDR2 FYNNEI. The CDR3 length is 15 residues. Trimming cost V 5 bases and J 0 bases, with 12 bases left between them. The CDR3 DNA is TGTGCCAGCAGTCGGGACTCCCCTAGCACAGATACGCAGTATTTT. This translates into CASSRDSPSTDTQYF.

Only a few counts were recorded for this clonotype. The CDR3 region has the DNA TGTGCCAGCAGCTTAGCGACTAGCAACCTGGCAAGAGCCTACAATGAGCAGTTCTTC. It translates to CASSLATSNLARAYNEQFF. The chain combines TRBV7-9 with TRBJ2-1; TRBD2 matches at 7 bases. The germline CDR1 and CDR2 sequences are SEHNR and FQNEAQ (reference sequence). Losses at the gene ends were 0 bases for V and 2 bases for J; bases not matched to a gene: 13. The CDR3 spans 19 residues. Full variable domain (rest looked up from reference TRBV7-9 and TRBJ2-1): DTGVSQNPRHKITKRGQNVTFRCDPISEHNRLYWYRQTLGQGPEFLTYFQNEAQLEKSRLLSDRFSAERPKGSFSTLEIQRTEQGDSAMYLCASSLATSNLARAYNEQFFGPGTRLTVL.

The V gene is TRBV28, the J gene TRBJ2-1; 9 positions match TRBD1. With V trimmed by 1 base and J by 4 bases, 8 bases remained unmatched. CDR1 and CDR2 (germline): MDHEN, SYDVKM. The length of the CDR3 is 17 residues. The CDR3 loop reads CASSLSSGTGTYNEQFF. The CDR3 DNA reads TGTGCCAGCAGTTTATCTTCCGGGACAGGGACTTACAATGAGCAGTTCTTC.

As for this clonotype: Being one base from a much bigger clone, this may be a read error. The CDR3 DNA is TGTGCCAGCAGCAAAGTGGGGCTAGGCGGGACTGAGCAGTACTTC. This encodes CASSKVGLGGTEQYF. The chain is built from TRBV21-1 and TRBJ2-1; TRBD2 is taken as the D call from the table, unchecked against the DNA. The DNA end lines up better with TRBJ2-7; the J call may be wrong. TRBV21-1 is deemed a pseudogene. This CDR3 comprises 15 residues.

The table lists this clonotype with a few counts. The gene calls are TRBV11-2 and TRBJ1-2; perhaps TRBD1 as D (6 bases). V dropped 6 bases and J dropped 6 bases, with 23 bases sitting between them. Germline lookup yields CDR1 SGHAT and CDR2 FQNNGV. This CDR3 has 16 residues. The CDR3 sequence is CASRAPSGDNDNGYTF. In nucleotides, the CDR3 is TGTGCCAGCAGGGCTCCTTCCGGGGACAATGATAATGGCTACACCTTC.

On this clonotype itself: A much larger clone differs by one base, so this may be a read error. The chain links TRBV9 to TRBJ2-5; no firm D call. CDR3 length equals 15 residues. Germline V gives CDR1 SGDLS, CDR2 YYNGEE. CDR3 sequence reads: CAGSRSGPGMETQYF. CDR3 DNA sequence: TGTGCCGGCAGCCGATCGGGCCCCGGCATGGAGACCCAGTACTTC. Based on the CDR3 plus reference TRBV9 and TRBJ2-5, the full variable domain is DSGVTQTPKHLITATGQRVTLRCSPRSGDLSVYWYQQSLDQGLQFLIQYYNGEERAKGNILERFSAQQFPDLHSELNLSSLELGDSALYFCAGSRSGPGMETQYFGPGTRLLVL.

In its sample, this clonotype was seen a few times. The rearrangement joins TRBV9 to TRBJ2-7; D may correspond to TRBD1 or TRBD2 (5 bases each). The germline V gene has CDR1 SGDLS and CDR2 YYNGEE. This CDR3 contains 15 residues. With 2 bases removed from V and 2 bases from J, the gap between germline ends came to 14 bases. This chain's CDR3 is CASSVGGTGTYEQYF. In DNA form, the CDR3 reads TGTGCCAGCAGCGTTGGTGGGACGGGGACCTACGAGCAGTACTTC.

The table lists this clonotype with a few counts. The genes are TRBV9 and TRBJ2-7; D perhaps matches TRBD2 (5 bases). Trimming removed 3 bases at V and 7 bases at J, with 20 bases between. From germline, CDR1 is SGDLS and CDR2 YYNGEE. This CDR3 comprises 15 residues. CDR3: CASSASQRNYNEQYF. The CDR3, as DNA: TGTGCCAGCAGCGCCTCCCAGCGGAACTACAATGAGCAGTACTTC. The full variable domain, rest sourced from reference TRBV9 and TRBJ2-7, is DSGVTQTPKHLITATGQRVTLRCSPRSGDLSVYWYQQSLDQGLQFLIQYYNGEERAKGNILERFSAQQFPDLHSELNLSSLELGDSALYFCASSASQRNYNEQYFGPGTRLTVT.

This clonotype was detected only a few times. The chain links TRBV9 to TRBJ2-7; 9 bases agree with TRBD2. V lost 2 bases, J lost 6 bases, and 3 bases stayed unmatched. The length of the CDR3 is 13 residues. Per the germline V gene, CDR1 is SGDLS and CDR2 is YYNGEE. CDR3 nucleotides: TGTGCCAGCAGCGTGGCGGGAGGGTCCGAGCAGTACTTC. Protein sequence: CASSVAGGSEQYF.

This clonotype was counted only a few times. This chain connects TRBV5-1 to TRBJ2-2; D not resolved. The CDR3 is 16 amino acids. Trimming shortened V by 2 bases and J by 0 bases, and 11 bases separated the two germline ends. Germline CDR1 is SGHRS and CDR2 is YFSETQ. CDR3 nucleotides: TGCGCCAGCAGCTTTACGGACGTAGCGAACACCGGGGAGCTGTTTTTT. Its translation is CASSFTDVANTGELFF.

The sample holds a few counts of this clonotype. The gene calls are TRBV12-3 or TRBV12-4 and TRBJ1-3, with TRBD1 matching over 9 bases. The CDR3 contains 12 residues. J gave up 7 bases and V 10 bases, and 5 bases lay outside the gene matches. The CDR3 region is CAISDRGNTIYF. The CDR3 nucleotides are TGTGCCATCTCTGACAGGGGGAACACCATATATTTT.

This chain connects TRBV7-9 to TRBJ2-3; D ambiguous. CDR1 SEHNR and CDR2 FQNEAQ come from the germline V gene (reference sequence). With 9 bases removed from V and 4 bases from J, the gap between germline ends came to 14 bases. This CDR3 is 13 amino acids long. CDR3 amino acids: CARPFPISDTQYF. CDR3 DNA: TGTGCCAGGCCCTTTCCCATTTCAGATACGCAGTATTTT.

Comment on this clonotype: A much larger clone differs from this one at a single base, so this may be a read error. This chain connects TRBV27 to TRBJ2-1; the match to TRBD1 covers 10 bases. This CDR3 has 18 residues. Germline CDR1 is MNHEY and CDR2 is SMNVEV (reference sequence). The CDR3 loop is CAGSSYLDRGTNYNEQFF. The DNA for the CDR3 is TGTGCCGGCAGTAGCTATTTGGACAGGGGGACGAACTACAATGAGCAGTTCTTC.

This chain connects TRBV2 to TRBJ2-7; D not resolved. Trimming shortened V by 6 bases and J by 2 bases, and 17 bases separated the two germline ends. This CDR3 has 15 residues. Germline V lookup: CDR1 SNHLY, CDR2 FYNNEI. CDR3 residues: CASRGPDTTAYEQYF. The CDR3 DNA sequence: TGTGCCAGCAGGGGCCCAGACACAACCGCCTACGAGCAGTACTTC.

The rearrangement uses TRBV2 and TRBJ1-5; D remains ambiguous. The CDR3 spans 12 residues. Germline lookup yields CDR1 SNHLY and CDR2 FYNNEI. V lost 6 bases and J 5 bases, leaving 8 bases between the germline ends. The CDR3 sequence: CASRRGHQPQHF. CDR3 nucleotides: TGTGCCAGCAGGAGAGGGCATCAGCCCCAGCATTTT.

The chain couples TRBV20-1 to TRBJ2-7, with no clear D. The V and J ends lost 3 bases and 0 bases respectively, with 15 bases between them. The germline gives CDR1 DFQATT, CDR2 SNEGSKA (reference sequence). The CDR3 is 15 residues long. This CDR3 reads CSARSIDGFSYEQYF. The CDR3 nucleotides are TGCAGTGCTAGGAGCATAGATGGATTCTCCTACGAGCAGTACTTC.

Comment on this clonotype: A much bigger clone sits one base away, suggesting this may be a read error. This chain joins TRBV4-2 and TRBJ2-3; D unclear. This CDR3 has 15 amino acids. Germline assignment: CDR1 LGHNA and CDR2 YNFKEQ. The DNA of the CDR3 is TGTGCTATCAACTTAAAGATGCCGCCCGAAGATACGCAGTATTTT. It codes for CAINLKMPPEDTQYF.

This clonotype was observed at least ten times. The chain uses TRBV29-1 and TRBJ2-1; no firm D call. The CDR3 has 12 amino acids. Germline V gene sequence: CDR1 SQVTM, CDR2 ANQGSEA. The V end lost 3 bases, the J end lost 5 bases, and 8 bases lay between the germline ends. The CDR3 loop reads CSVDGQNNEQFF. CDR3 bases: TGCAGCGTTGATGGGCAGAACAATGAGCAGTTCTTC.